This T cell receptor (beta chain) was recorded in a study of blood T cell dynamics during melanoma immunotherapy. Study results and caveats: Among sorted CD8+ subsets, immune-effector cells had the highest clonality and cell-free DNA similarity.

Documented time point: pre-treatment baseline. Samples come from before therapy and from week 3 after the first blockade cycle. Comment on this clone: Its target is not known.

Assay used: immunoSEQ multiplex PCR; TCRdb lists only in-frame clones, some missing. The sample records some 13,000 clones, 92% being singletons. Germline V gives CDR1 LGHNT, CDR2 FRNRAP. The V gene lost 2 bases and the J gene lost 4 bases, with 11 bases spanning the gap. The CDR3 has 15 amino acids. This specimen was effector memory CD8+ T cells from blood, taken from a patient treated with checkpoint blockade. The V gene is TRBV12-5, the J gene TRBJ2-2; D may be TRBD1 or TRBD2 (5 bases each). This receptor was identified in a human donor with melanoma. CDR3 residues: CASGLFPGATGELFF. CDR3 bases: TGTGCTAGTGGTTTGTTCCCCGGGGCCACCGGGGAGCTGTTTTTT.